This TCR beta chain comes out of a study of blood T cell repertoires in COVID-19 (TCRdb year 2020). Regarding the research as a whole: The collaborator samples originated in the United States, Italy and Spain and spanned the acute and convalescent phases of COVID-19. The prospective study material was composed of cDNA or gDNA derived from T cells, B-cell-depleted T cells, or PBMCs. Subjects who had been exposed to COVID-19, were actively infected with it, or had recovered from it provided the deeply sampled blood TCRbeta repertoires that made up the dataset. The repertoires were made available in a free public database intended to serve as a resource for research on the immune response to SARS-CoV-2. Samples came from the ongoing ImmuneRACE study (first 160 participants) plus 1,254 subjects from 6 global collaborators. Sample metadata almost always included a de-identified subject ID, COVID-19 status, age in years and sex. Where available, HLA class I and class II types were obtained from metadata supplied by the sample provider rather than from assay-based typing.

TCRbeta CDR3 regions were amplified from genomic DNA by means of the immunoSEQ Assay, a bias-controlled multiplex PCR. Regarding the original processing steps: Within the assay, amplification of reference gene primers was used to estimate how many nucleated cells each sample contained. To quantify the absolute abundance of each unique TCRbeta CDR3 rearrangement, sequence reads were collapsed and filtered. For each sample, productive Simpson clonality was calculated by taking the square root of Simpson's diversity index across productive rearrangements. Imported from immuneACCESS, the table was reduced by TCRdb to in-frame sequences with V and J called. These copies leave out some clones; in studies compared against another copy, an unresolved V gene accounts for under half, and the cause of the remainder is not known. V, J and clone size reflect that table, while D and trimming were determined from the DNA. The sample table contains 150,000 or so clones; only one count was recorded for 65% to 90% of them. Roughly an eighth of the sample belongs to the ten largest clones.

One collaborating source in Seattle enrolled patients while the patients were actively infected and followed the patients over time throughout the course of disease. Collaborating institutions collected whole blood in K2EDTA tubes following their own protocols. For TCRbeta analysis, collaborators shipped samples in one of three forms: frozen whole blood, isolated PBMCs, or DNA extracted from either of those sample types. Spanning cysteine to phenylalanine, the CDR3 consists of 15 amino acids. CDR3 DNA only is kept here, 45 bases in frame from base 1. Sequences LGHDT (CDR1) and YNNKEL (CDR2) are obtained from the germline V gene (reference sequence). Trimmed from V: 1 base; trimmed from J: 5 bases; junction bases lacking a gene match: 4. Concerning this clone: Its cognate antigen has yet to be identified. No much larger clone exists at a distance of one base, and base qualities are not known.

Study-wide findings and limitations: The quantity of clinical and demographic metadata differed by source and by participant and was supplied without curation.

Material for sequencing was peripheral blood. The sequence joins TRBV3-1 (or the pseudogene TRBV3-2) to TRBJ2-1; the central 8 bases match TRBD2. This TCR was sampled from a woman aged 55-69 years with COVID-19, enrolled during active disease. Read as DNA, the sequence is TGTGCCAGCAGCCAAGCGGGAGGGCTGCACAATGAGCAGTTCTTC. Translated, this gives CASSQAGGLHNEQFF.